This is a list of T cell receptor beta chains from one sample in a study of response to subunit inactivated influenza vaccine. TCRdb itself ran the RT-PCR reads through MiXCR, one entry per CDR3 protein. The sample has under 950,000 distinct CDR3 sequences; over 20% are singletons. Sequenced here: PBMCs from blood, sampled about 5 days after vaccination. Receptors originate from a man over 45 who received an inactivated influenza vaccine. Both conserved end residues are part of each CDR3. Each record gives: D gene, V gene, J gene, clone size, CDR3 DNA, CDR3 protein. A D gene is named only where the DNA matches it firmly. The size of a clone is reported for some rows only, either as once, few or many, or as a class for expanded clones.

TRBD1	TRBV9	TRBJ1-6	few	TGTGCCAGCAGCGTCGGCGGGACTCCAGGGGGTGATTCACCCCTCCACTTT	CASSVGGTPGGDSPLHF
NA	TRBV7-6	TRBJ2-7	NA	TGTGCCAGCAGCTTAGATAGTGGATACCCACCCTACGAGCAGTACTTC	CASSLDSGYPPYEQYF
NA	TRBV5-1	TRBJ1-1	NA	TGCGCCAGCAGCTTGGGGTTTTCCAGGGGGAACACTGAAGCTTTCTTT	CASSLGFSRGNTEAFF
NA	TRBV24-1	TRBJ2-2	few	TGTGCCACCAGTGATTTAGCGACTTCCCGGGAGCTGTTTTTT	CATSDLATSRELFF
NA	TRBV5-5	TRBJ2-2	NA	TGTGCCAGCAGCTCCCCTAGCGATCCCGGGGAGCTGTTTTTT	CASSSPSDPGELFF
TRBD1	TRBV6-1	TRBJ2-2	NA	TGTGCCAGCAGAGAGGCAGGGGGAACAAACACCGGGGAGCTGTTTTTT	CASREAGGTNTGELFF
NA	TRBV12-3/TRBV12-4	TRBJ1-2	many	TGTGCCAGCAGTTTTAACATGGGCTACACCTTC	CASSFNMGYTF
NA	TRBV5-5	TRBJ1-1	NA	TGTGCCAGCAGCTCCGGCAGGGGTATTGAAGCTTTCTTT	CASSSGRGIEAFF
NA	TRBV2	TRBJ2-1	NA	TGTGCCAGCAGTGAAGCAATAGCGCCCTACAATGAGCAGTTCTTC	CASSEAIAPYNEQFF
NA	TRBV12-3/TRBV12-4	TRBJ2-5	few	TGTGCCAGCACCCCATCGAGGGCGCAAGAGACCCAGTACTTC	CASTPSRAQETQYF
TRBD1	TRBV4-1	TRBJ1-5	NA	TGCGCCAGCAGCCGACAGGGTAGCAATCAGCCCCAGCATTTT	CASSRQGSNQPQHF
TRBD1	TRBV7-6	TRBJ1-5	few	TGTGCCAGCAGCCTCCGGACAGGGACTTATCAGCCCCAGCATTTT	CASSLRTGTYQPQHF
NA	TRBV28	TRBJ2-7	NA	TGTGCCAGCAGTCCAAGCGGGCCTGACGAGCAGTACTTC	CASSPSGPDEQYF